This T cell receptor beta chain derives from a study of blood T cell repertoires in COVID-19. Study-level information: T cells, B-cell-depleted T cells, or PBMCs provided the cDNA or gDNA that served as material.

CDR3 size: 16 residues. The junction had 8 bases not matched to a gene; V was cut back by 2 bases and J by 4 bases. CDR1 is SNHLY, CDR2 FYNNEI, per germline. Here immunoSEQ multiplex PCR was the method, and the copy in TCRdb shows in-frame clones only, minus some. The profile covers approximately 180,000 clones, with around 76% appearing a single time and roughly 9% taken by the ten largest. V and J are TRBV2 and TRBJ2-3; 8 bases fit TRBD2. The TCR sequence derives from a woman aged 70-85 years with acute or convalescent COVID-19. Sample: peripheral blood. CDR3 DNA sequence: TGTGCCAGCAGTGAACTAGCGGGTCGACGGGCAGATACGCAGTATTTT. Encoded protein: CASSELAGRRADTQYF.